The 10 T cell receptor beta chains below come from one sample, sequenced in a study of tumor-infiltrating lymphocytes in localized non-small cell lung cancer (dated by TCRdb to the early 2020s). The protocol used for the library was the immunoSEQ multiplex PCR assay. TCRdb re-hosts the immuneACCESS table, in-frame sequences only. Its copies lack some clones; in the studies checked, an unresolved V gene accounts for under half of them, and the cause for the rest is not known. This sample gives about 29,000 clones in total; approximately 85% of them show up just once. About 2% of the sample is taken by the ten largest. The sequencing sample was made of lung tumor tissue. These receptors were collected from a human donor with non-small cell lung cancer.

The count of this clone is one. CDR3: CASSMAGGGVASPLHF. The CDR3 bases are TGTGCCAGTAGTATGGCGGGCGGGGGGGTGGCCTCACCCCTCCACTTT. V usage is TRBV19 and J usage is TRBJ1-6, with D maybe TRBD1 (5 bases). CDR3 length: 16 amino acids. In germline, CDR1 is LNHDA, CDR2 SQIVND (reference sequence). The V end was cut by 3 bases, the J end by 10 bases, with 19 bases between.

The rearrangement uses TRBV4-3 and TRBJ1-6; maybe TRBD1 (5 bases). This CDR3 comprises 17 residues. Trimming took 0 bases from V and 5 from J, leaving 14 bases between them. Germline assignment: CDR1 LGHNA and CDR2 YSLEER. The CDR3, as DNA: TGCGCCAGCAGCCAAGACAGGGCCAGGGAAAATAATTCACCCCTCCACTTT. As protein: CASSQDRARENNSPLHF.

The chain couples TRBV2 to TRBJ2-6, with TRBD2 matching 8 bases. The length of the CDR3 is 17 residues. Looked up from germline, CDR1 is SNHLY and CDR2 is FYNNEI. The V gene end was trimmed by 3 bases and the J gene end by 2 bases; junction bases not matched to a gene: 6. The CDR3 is CASSEGLGRAGANVLTF. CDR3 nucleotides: TGTGCCAGCAGTGAGGGACTAGGCAGGGCTGGGGCCAACGTCCTGACTTTC.

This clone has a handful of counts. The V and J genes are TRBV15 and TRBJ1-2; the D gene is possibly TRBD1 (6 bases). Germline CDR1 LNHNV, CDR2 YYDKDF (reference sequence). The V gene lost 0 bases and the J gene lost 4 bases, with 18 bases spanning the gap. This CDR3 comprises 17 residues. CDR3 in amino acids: CATSRDSWTETTYGYTF. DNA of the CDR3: TGTGCCACCAGCAGAGATTCTTGGACAGAGACTACCTATGGCTACACCTTC.

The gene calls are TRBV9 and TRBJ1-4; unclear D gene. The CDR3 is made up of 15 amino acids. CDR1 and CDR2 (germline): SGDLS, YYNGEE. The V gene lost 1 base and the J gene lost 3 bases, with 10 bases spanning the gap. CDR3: CASSVSSLSNEKLFF. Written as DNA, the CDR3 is TGTGCCAGCAGCGTAAGTTCGCTGTCTAATGAAAAACTGTTTTTT.

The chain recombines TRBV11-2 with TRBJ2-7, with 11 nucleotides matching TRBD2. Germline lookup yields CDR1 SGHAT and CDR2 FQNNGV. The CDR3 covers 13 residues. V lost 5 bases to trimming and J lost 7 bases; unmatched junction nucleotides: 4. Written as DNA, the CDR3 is TGTGCCAGCAGCCCCGGGACTAGCGGTGAGCAGTACTTC. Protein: CASSPGTSGEQYF.

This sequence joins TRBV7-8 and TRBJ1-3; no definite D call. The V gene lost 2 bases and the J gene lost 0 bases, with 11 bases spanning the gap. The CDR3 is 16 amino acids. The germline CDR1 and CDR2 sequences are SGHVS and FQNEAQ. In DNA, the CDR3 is TGTGCCAGCAGCTTAATCTCCAGATTCTCTGGAAACACCATATATTTT. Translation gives CASSLISRFSGNTIYF.

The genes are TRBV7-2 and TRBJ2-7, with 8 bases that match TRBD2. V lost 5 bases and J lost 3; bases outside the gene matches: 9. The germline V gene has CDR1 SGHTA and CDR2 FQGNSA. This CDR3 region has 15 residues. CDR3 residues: CASSLLAGGLYEQYF. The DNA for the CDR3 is TGTGCCAGCAGCCTCTTGGCGGGGGGCCTCTACGAGCAGTACTTC.

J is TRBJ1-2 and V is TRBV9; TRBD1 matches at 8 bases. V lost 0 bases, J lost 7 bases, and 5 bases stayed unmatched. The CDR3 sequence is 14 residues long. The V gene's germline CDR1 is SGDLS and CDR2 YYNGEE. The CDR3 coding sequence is TGTGCCAGCAGCGTAGACCTACAGGGGGGTGGCTACACCTTC. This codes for CASSVDLQGGGYTF.

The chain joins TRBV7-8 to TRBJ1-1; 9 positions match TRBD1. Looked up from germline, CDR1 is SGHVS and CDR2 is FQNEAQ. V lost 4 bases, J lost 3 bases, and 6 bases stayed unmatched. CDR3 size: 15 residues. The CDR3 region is CASSSDRGGDTEAFF. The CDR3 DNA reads TGTGCCAGCAGCTCGGACAGGGGAGGGGACACTGAAGCTTTCTTT.